This record covers a single T cell receptor (beta chain). Its antigen is unknown. The protocol was immunoSEQ multiplex PCR, while the TCRdb copy is restricted to in-frame clones and leaves out a portion. The table has just under 65,000 clones, about 91% seen once. The data stem from a study of PD-1 blockade in mismatch repair-deficient tumors. Study conclusions and caveats: Rapid post-treatment expansion, then contraction, generally preceding radiologic response, marked tumor-resident clones.

This CDR3 has 16 residues. V gave up 3 bases and J gave up 0 bases; unmatched junction bases: 8. Germline assignment: CDR1 SGDLS and CDR2 YYNGEE. All patients were mismatch repair deficient, assessed by either PCR or immunohistochemistry. TCRs were sequenced from a few patients responding to pembrolizumab. The source material was peripheral blood, sampled 52 weeks after starting pembrolizumab. The chain employs TRBV9 and TRBJ1-1; 7 bases map to TRBD1. The TCR originated in an adult with mismatch repair-deficient cancer. In DNA form, the CDR3 reads TGTGCCAGCAGCGCCGGCCCGGACAGGATGAACACTGAAGCTTTCTTT. The encoded protein is CASSAGPDRMNTEAFF.